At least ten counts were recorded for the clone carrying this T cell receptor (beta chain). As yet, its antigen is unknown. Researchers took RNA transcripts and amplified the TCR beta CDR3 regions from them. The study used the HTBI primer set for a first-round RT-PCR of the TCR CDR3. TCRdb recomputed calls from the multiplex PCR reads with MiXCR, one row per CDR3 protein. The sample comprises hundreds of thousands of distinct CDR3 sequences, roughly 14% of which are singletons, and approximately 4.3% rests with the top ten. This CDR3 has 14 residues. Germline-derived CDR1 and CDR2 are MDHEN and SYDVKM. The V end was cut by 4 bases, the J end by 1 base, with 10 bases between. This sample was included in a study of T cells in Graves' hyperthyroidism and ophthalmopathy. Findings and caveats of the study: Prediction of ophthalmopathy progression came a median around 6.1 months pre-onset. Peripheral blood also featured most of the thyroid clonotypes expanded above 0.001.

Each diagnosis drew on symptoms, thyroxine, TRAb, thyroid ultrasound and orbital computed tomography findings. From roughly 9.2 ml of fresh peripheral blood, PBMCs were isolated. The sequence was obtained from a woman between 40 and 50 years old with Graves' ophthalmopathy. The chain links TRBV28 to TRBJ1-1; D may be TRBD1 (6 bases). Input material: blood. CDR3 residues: CASSWGAANTEAFF. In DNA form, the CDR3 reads TGTGCCAGCAGTTGGGGGGCTGCGAACACTGAAGCTTTCTTT.